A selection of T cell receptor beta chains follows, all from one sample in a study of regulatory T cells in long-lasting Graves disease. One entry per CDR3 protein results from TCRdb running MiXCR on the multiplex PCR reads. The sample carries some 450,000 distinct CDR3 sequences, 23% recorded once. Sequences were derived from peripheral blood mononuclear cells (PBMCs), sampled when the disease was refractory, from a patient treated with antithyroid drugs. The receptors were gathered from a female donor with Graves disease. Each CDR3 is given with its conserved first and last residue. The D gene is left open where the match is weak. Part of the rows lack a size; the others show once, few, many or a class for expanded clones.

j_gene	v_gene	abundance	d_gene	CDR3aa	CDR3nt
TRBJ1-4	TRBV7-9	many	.	CASSINRVQATNEKLFF	TGTGCCAGCAGCATCAACAGGGTACAAGCAACTAATGAAAAACTGTTTTTT
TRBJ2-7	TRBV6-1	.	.	CASSQHSMGGRGIGSYEQYF	TGTGCCAGCAGTCAACACTCAATGGGGGGAAGAGGAATTGGCTCCTACGAGCAGTACTTC
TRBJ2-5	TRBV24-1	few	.	CATSAGETQYF	TGTGCCACCAGTGCCGGAGAGACCCAGTACTTC
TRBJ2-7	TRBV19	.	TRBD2	CASSIGGLAGGYEQYF	TGTGCCAGTAGTATCGGGGGACTAGCGGGAGGCTACGAGCAGTACTTC
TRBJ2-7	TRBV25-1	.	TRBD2	CASSAPRLAGGPREQYF	TGTGCCAGCAGTGCTCCACGGCTAGCGGGAGGGCCCCGGGAGCAGTACTTC
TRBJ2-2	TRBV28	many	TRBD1	CASSFSGQGTGELFF	TGTGCCAGCAGTTTTTCGGGACAGGGCACCGGGGAGCTGTTTTTT
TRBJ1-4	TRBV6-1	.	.	CATRPGTFNEKLFF	TGTGCCACCAGACCAGGGACATTTAATGAAAAACTGTTTTTT
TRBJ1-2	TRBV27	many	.	CASSPIGTSNYGYTF	TGTGCCAGCAGCCCAATCGGGACATCTAACTATGGCTACACCTTC
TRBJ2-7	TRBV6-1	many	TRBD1	CASRGAGTGSYEQYF	TGTGCCAGCAGGGGAGCAGGGACAGGGTCCTACGAGCAGTACTTC
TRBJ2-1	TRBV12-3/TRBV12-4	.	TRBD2	CASSLRTSGRVEQFF	TGTGCCAGCAGTTTAAGGACTAGCGGCCGTGTTGAGCAGTTCTTC
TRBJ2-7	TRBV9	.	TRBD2	CASSPLGLASYEQYF	TGTGCCAGCAGCCCCTTGGGACTAGCCTCCTACGAGCAGTACTTC
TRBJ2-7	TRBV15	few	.	CATSRGGGSYEQYF	TGTGCCACCAGCAGGGGAGGGGGCTCCTACGAGCAGTACTTC
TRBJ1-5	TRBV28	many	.	CASSFYSDQPQHF	TGTGCCAGCAGTTTCTACTCAGATCAGCCCCAGCATTTT
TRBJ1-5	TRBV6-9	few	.	CASSYFGGDQPQHF	TGTGCCAGCAGTTACTTCGGCGGGGATCAGCCCCAGCATTTT
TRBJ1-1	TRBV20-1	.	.	CSATGGDTEAFF	TGCAGTGCTACCGGCGGTGACACTGAAGCTTTCTTT
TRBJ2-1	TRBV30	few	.	CAWSARELPIF	TGTGCCTGGAGTGCCCGGGAACTCCCAATCTTC
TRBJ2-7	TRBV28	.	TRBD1	CASSLGTGGREQYF	TGTGCCAGCAGTTTGGGGACAGGGGGGAGGGAGCAGTACTTC
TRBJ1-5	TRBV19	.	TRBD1	CASSQRAGQGSQPQHF	TGTGCCAGTAGCCAGCGTGCGGGACAGGGGAGTCAGCCCCAGCATTTT
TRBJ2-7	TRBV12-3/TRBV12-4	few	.	CASSLSGLEQYF	TGTGCCAGCAGTTTATCGGGGCTCGAGCAGTACTTC
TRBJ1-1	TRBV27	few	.	CASSPSLRAEAFF	TGTGCCAGCAGTCCCTCCCTCCGAGCTGAAGCTTTCTTT
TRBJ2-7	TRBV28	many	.	CASSPSTRAYEQYF	TGTGCCAGCAGTCCGAGTACAAGGGCCTACGAGCAGTACTTC
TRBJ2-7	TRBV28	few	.	CASSHDSSPSEQYF	TGTGCCAGCAGTCACGACAGTTCCCCGAGCGAGCAGTACTTC
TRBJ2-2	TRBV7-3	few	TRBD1	CASSPTTGGYTGELFF	TGTGCCAGCAGCCCAACGACAGGGGGGTACACCGGGGAGCTGTTTTTT
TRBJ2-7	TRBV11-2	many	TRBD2	CASSRAGTTDEQYF	TGTGCCAGCAGCCGGGCGGGGACTACTGACGAGCAGTACTTC
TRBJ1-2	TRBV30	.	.	CAWSPLRSVGYTF	TGTGCCTGGAGTCCCCTTCGGTCTGTGGGCTACACCTTC
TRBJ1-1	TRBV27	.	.	CASSFWAKNTEAFF	TGTGCCAGCAGTTTTTGGGCCAAGAACACTGAAGCTTTCTTT
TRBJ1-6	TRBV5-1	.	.	CASSLGDNNSPLHF	TGCGCCAGCAGCTTGGGAGACAATAATTCACCCCTCCACTTT
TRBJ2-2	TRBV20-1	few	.	CSARVGAVTGELFF	TGCAGTGCTAGAGTCGGGGCGGTCACCGGGGAGCTGTTTTTT